Sequencing of this TCR beta chain was carried out in a study of shared clonotypes between healthy human individuals. Healthy and HIV-negative, the adult donors had no recent acute infections or vaccinations. Using immunoSEQ multiplex PCR, the repertoire was profiled, and TCRdb retains in-frame clones only, with some absent. The table has around 500,000 clones, roughly 78% seen once. V was pared by 8 bases and J by 0 bases, with 12 bases of the junction left unmatched. This CDR3 region has 16 residues. From germline, CDR1 is LNHDA and CDR2 SQIVND (reference sequence). Sequencing input: PBMCs. The gene calls are TRBV19 and TRBJ1-1, with 7 bases that match TRBD1. The sequence derives from a middle-aged woman in good health. Some clones in this sample may be carry-over from other donors' samples. The CDR3 DNA reads TGTGCCAGTGGGACAGTCCTGCGGAAATTGAACACTGAAGCTTTCTTT. Translating it yields CASGTVLRKLNTEAFF.